One sample yielded the 2 T cell receptor beta chains listed below, sequenced in a study of blood T cell repertoires in COVID-19. Assay used: immunoSEQ multiplex PCR; TCRdb lists only in-frame clones, some missing. The profile shows roughly 260,000 clones, approximately 87% of them singletons. Input material: peripheral blood. The receptor set was obtained from a woman aged 45-65 years with acute or convalescent COVID-19.

This chain uses TRBV5-1 with TRBJ2-5; D not certain. The germline V gene has CDR1 SGHRS and CDR2 YFSETQ. Between the trimmed V and J ends, which lost 4 bases and 7 bases, there was a span of 14 bases. This CDR3 is built from 13 residues. CDR3 sequence reads: CASSLTEEGTQYF. CDR3 DNA: TGCGCCAGCAGCCTGACTGAGGAAGGGACCCAGTACTTC.

Written as DNA, the CDR3 is TGTGCCAGCAGCTTGGACAGGGGGCTCGCTGAAGCTTTCTTT. Translation gives CASSLDRGLAEAFF. This chain connects TRBV5-4 to TRBJ1-1; TRBD1 matches at 9 bases. The CDR3 is 14 amino acids. The V segment lost 0 bases and the J segment 6 bases; nucleotides outside the gene matches: 3. CDR1 is SGHNT and CDR2 is YYREEE in the germline V gene (reference sequence).